Below are 25 T cell receptor beta chains sequenced from a single sample in a study of CD8+ T cells in alopecia areata. Investigators isolated RNA and reverse transcribed it into cDNA to act as the sequencing template. Assay used: immunoSEQ multiplex PCR; TCRdb lists only in-frame clones, some missing. The sample lists about 150,000 clones, about 60% occurring once. Specimen: CD4+ T cells sorted from blood, collected at week 0. These TCRs come from a human donor with alopecia areata.

V gene TRBV10-3 combines with J gene TRBJ1-2; D is undetermined. Trimming cost V 1 base and J 8 bases, with 14 bases left between them. The CDR3 has 14 residues. Germline CDR1 is ENHRY and CDR2 is SYGVKD. DNA of the CDR3: TGTGCCATCAGTGAGTTAACGGGCATGGGCGGCTACACCTTC. This encodes CAISELTGMGGYTF.

This chain links TRBV7-2 with TRBJ2-3; D assignment may be TRBD1 or TRBD2 (6 bases each). Germline CDR1 is SGHTA and CDR2 is FQGNSA. This CDR3 spans 14 amino acids. V gave up 2 bases and J gave up 6 bases, with 12 bases separating them. The CDR3 DNA reads as TGTGCCAGCAGCTTAAACTCGGGGGCTGATACGCAGTATTTT. Residues: CASSLNSGADTQYF.

The V gene is TRBV4-2, the J gene TRBJ2-6, with 13 bases lining up with TRBD2. Germline values: CDR1 LGHNA, CDR2 YNFKEQ. This CDR3 is 19 amino acids long. V lost 4 bases, J lost 2 bases, and 8 bases stayed unmatched. For the CDR3, the DNA is TGTGCCAGCAGCCTGGGACTAGCGGGGATCTCTGCTGGGGCCAACGTCCTGACTTTC. As protein: CASSLGLAGISAGANVLTF.

This clone was counted between two and nine times. V and J are TRBV29-1 and TRBJ2-7; D not certain. Germline CDR1 reads SQVTM; CDR2 reads ANQGSEA. CDR3 length equals 11 residues. The V and J ends lost 5 bases and 2 bases respectively, with 7 bases between them. CDR3 nucleotide sequence: TGCAGCGTTAGACTCGCCTACGAGCAGTACTTC. Its translation is CSVRLAYEQYF.

V usage is TRBV4-2 and J usage is TRBJ1-1, with D tentatively TRBD1 (5 bases). The CDR3 length is 14 residues. V was cut by 4 bases and J by 2 bases, with 11 bases left in between. The germline V gene encodes CDR1 LGHNA and CDR2 YNFKEQ. DNA of the CDR3: TGTGCCAGCAGCCGTTCGACAGCCAACACTGAAGCTTTCTTT. This sequence encodes CASSRSTANTEAFF.

This sequence joins TRBV30 and TRBJ2-7; 8 bases line up with TRBD2. The V gene's germline CDR1 is GTSNPN and CDR2 SVGIG (reference sequence). The J segment lost 8 bases and the V segment lost 0 bases, leaving 3 bases of the junction unmatched. The CDR3 covers 12 residues. The CDR3 reads CAWSVVAGQQYF. For the CDR3, the DNA is TGTGCCTGGAGTGTAGTAGCGGGACAGCAGTACTTC. The whole variable domain, remainder taken from reference TRBV30 and TRBJ2-7, is SQTIHQWPATLVQPVGSPLSLECTVEGTSNPNLYWYRQAAGRGLQLLFYSVGIGQISSEVPQNLSASRPQDRQFILSSKKLLLSDSGFYLCAWSVVAGQQYFGPGTRLTVT.

The chain joins TRBV27 to TRBJ2-5; no reliable D call. V was clipped by 6 bases and J by 1 base, with 3 bases between them. The CDR3 runs 11 residues. The germline V gene has CDR1 MNHEY and CDR2 SMNVEV (reference sequence). The CDR3 bases are TGTGCCAGCAGGCGCCAAGAGACCCAGTACTTC. Translating gives CASRRQETQYF.

The V and J genes are TRBV7-9 and TRBJ1-5; the D is unclear. V shed 4 bases and J shed 6 bases, with 13 bases lying between them. CDR1 is SEHNR and CDR2 is FQNEAQ in the germline V gene (reference sequence). This CDR3 comprises 14 residues. The CDR3 DNA is TGTGCCAGCAGCTCGGCAGCGCCCGGTCAGCCCCAGCATTTT. Translation: CASSSAAPGQPQHF.

The genes are TRBV6-6 and TRBJ1-6; 10 positions match TRBD1. CDR1 and CDR2 from the germline V gene are MNHNY and SVGAGI (reference sequence). This CDR3 contains 15 residues. With V trimmed by 5 bases and J by 14 bases, 12 bases remained unmatched. CDR3 nucleotides: TGTGCCAGCAGTCCTACGACAGGGGGCTTAGGGGCCCTCCACTTT. Its protein is CASSPTTGGLGALHF.

This clone was seen a single time. The V call is TRBV11-2, the J call TRBJ2-1; D perhaps matches TRBD2 (6 bases). The germline V gene encodes CDR1 SGHAT and CDR2 FQNNGV. CDR3 length: 13 amino acids. With 2 bases removed from V and 9 bases from J, the gap between germline ends came to 11 bases. The chain's CDR3 is CASSLLMGGEQFF. The CDR3 DNA sequence: TGTGCCAGCAGCTTACTCATGGGGGGTGAGCAGTTCTTC.

The chain links TRBV27 to TRBJ1-4; 8 nucleotides line up with TRBD1. V dropped 4 bases and J dropped 6; count of bases not matched to a gene: 7. Germline values: CDR1 MNHEY, CDR2 SMNVEV (reference sequence). The CDR3 is 15 residues long. The CDR3 DNA reads as TGTGCCAGCAGTTCTCAACAGGGGGGGGATGAAAAACTGTTTTTT. This codes for CASSSQQGGDEKLFF.

The rearrangement uses TRBV5-1 and TRBJ2-7; 13 bases are shared with TRBD2. J gave up 0 bases and V 4 bases, and 1 base lay outside the gene matches. This CDR3 spans 15 amino acids. CDR1 and CDR2 (germline): SGHRS, YFSETQ. For the CDR3, the DNA is TGCGCCAGCAGCGGACTAGCGGGGGACTCCTACGAGCAGTACTTC. Translated, it gives CASSGLAGDSYEQYF.

The rearrangement links TRBV7-2 to TRBJ1-2; 7 bases agree with TRBD1. Germline V CDR1 and CDR2: SGHTA, FQGNSA. The CDR3 has 18 residues. The trim removed 1 base at V and 7 bases at J, leaving 18 bases unmatched. The CDR3: CASSLDLVMTGKVGGYTF. CDR3 nucleotide sequence: TGTGCCAGCAGCTTAGATTTAGTTATGACAGGGAAGGTCGGTGGCTACACCTTC.

This rearrangement joins TRBV2 to TRBJ1-2; 8 positions match TRBD1. With V trimmed by 3 bases and J by 0 bases, 6 bases remained unmatched. The length of the CDR3 is 16 residues. Germline V gives CDR1 SNHLY, CDR2 FYNNEI. CDR3 sequence (DNA): TGTGCCAGCAGTGAGGTCCAGGGGGCGACTAACTATGGCTACACCTTC. This sequence encodes CASSEVQGATNYGYTF.

Here the CDR3 reads CASSPGVAGYNEQFF. The CDR3 DNA sequence: TGCGCCAGCAGCCCTGGGGTAGCGGGGTACAATGAGCAGTTCTTC. The chain joins TRBV5-1 to TRBJ2-1, with TRBD2 matching over 8 bases. Germline V gene lookup returns CDR1 SGHRS and CDR2 YFSETQ. The CDR3 consists of 15 residues. Trimming removed 4 bases from V and 4 bases from J; junction bases left unmatched: 7.

V and J are TRBV27 and TRBJ2-3; 12 bases line up with TRBD1. Looked up from germline, CDR1 is MNHEY and CDR2 is SMNVEV (reference sequence). Trimming took 6 bases from V and 14 from J; bases not matched to a gene: 6. The CDR3 totals 12 residues. The CDR3 DNA is TGTGCCAGCAGCCGGGGACAGGGGGCAAGGTATTTT. Protein product: CASSRGQGARYF.

The chain has TRBV6-5 and TRBJ1-2, with no clear D. The CDR3 is made up of 11 amino acids. Trimming left V 6 bases short and J 5 bases short, with 7 bases between. Looked up from germline, CDR1 is MNHEY and CDR2 is SVGAGI. This CDR3 is CASRQLYGYTF. CDR3 bases: TGTGCCAGCAGGCAGTTATATGGCTACACCTTC.

Ten or more counts support this clone. The chain employs TRBV14 and TRBJ1-1, with D unclear. V shed 3 bases and J shed 5 bases, with 13 bases lying between them. The CDR3 is 14 amino acids. Germline values: CDR1 SGHDN, CDR2 FVKESK. The CDR3 sequence is CASSQWGGGTEAFF. CDR3 sequence (DNA): TGTGCCAGCAGCCAGTGGGGTGGAGGAACTGAAGCTTTCTTT.

The chain employs TRBV14 and TRBJ2-7; maybe TRBD1 (6 bases). V gave up 4 bases and J gave up 10 bases, with 14 bases separating them. The V gene's germline CDR1 is SGHDN and CDR2 FVKESK. The CDR3 spans 12 residues. The CDR3 nucleotides read TGTGCCAGCAGCCTGAGACAGGCGCGACAGTACTTC. Translation gives CASSLRQARQYF.

The V call is TRBV7-8, the J call TRBJ1-6, with TRBD1 matching 7 bases. With 0 bases clipped from V and 2 bases from J, the junction kept 4 bases outside the gene matches. This CDR3 contains 17 residues. Germline V gene lookup returns CDR1 SGHVS and CDR2 FQNEAQ. CDR3 sequence: CASSLALGTAYNSPLHF. CDR3 DNA: TGTGCCAGCAGCTTAGCGCTAGGGACAGCCTATAATTCACCCCTCCACTTT.

The rearrangement links TRBV29-1 to TRBJ2-7, with D unclear. Germline loops: CDR1 SQVTM, CDR2 ANQGSEA. The CDR3 has 12 residues. Trimming pared 7 bases from V and 3 bases from J, leaving 13 bases between. The DNA for the CDR3 is TGCAGCGCCTCAGGCTCTGTCTACGAGCAGTACTTC. Its protein product is CSASGSVYEQYF.

V gene TRBV29-1 combines with J gene TRBJ1-1, with 8 bases fitting TRBD1. The CDR3 contains 13 residues. V was clipped by 6 bases and J by 4 bases; unmatched bases: 7. The V gene's germline CDR1 is SQVTM and CDR2 ANQGSEA. This chain's CDR3 is CSVAGGAVTEAFF. As DNA, the CDR3 is TGCAGCGTAGCAGGGGGCGCGGTCACTGAAGCTTTCTTT.

The gene calls are TRBV6-6 and TRBJ1-5, with 7 bases identical to TRBD1. The J segment lost 4 bases and the V segment lost 2 bases, leaving 5 bases of the junction unmatched. This CDR3 has 15 amino acids. CDR1 is MNHNY and CDR2 is SVGAGI in the germline V gene (reference sequence). CDR3 residues: CASSYGQALNQPQHF. The CDR3 DNA reads TGTGCCAGCAGTTACGGACAGGCCCTGAATCAGCCCCAGCATTTT.

V and J are TRBV6-5 and TRBJ2-2, with D unclear. The CDR3 extends over 14 amino acids. Trimming took off 5 bases at V and 0 bases at J, with 7 bases between the two ends. Germline CDR1 MNHEY, CDR2 SVGAGI. The CDR3: CASSGKANTGELFF. CDR3 nucleotide sequence: TGTGCCAGCAGTGGGAAGGCGAACACCGGGGAGCTGTTTTTT.

This clone appeared a few times. CDR3 in amino acids: CASSDYTYEQYF. The CDR3 region has the DNA TGTGCCAGCAGCGACTACACCTACGAGCAGTACTTC. V and J are TRBV6-1 and TRBJ2-5; TRBD2 is a possible D gene (5 bases). Near its end, the DNA agrees better with TRBJ2-7, so the J call may be wrong. There are 12 residues in the CDR3. CDR1 MNHNS and CDR2 SASEGT come from the germline V gene.